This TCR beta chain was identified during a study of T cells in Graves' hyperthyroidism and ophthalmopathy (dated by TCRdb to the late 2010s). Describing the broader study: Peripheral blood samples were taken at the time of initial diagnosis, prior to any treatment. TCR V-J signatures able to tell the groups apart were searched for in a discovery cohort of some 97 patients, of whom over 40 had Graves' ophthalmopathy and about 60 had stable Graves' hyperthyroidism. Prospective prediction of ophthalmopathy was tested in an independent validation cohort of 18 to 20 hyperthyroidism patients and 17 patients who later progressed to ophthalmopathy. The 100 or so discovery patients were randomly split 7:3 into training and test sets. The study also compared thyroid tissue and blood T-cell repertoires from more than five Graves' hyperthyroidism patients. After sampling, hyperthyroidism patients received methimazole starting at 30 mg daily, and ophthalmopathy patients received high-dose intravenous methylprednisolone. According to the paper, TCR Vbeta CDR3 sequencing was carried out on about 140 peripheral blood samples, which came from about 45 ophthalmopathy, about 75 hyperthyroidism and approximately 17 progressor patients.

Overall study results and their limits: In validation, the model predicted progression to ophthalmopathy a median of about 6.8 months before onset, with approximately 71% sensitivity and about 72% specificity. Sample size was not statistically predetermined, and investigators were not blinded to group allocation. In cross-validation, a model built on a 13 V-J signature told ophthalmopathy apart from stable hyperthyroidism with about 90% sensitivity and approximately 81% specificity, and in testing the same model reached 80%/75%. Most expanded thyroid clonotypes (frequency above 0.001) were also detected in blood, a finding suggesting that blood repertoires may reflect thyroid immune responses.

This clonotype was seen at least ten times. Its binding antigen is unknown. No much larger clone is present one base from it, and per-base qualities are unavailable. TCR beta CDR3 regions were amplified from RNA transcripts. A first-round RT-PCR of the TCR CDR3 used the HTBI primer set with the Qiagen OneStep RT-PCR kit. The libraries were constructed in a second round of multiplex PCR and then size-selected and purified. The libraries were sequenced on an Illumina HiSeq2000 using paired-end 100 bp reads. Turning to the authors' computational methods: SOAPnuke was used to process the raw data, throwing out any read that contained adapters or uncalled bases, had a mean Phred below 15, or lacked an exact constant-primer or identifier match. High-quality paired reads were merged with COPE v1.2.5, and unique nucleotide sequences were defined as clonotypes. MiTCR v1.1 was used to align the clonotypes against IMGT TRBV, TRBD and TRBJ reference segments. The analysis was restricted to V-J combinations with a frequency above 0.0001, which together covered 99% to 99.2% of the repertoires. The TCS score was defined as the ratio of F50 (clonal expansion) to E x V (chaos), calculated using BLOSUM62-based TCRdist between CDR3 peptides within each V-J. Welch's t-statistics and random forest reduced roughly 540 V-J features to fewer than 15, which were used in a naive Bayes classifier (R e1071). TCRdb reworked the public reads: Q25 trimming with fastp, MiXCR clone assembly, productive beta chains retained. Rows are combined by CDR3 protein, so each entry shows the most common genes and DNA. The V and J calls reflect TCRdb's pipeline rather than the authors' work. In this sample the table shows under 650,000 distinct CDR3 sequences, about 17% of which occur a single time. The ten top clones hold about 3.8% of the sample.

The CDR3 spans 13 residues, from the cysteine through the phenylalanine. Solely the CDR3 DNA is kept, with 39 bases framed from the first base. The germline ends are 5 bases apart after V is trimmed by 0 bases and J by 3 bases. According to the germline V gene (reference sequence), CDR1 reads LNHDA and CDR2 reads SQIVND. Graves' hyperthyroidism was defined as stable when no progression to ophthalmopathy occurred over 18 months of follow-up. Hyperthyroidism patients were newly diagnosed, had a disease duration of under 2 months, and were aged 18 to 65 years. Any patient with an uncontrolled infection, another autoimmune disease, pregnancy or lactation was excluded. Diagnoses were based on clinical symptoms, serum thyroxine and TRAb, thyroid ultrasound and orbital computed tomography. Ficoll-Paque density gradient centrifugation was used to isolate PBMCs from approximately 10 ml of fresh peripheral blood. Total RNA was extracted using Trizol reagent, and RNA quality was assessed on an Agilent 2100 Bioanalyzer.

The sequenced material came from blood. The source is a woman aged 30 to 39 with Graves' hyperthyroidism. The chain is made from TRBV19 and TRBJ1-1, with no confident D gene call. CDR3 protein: CASSIDRDTEAFF. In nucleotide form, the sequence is TGTGCCAGTAGTATAGATCGGGACACTGAAGCTTTCTTT.